The following is a T cell receptor (beta chain) sequence with its context. The record originates from a study of blood T cell repertoires in COVID-19. As for the study in general: Researchers got acute and convalescent COVID-19 samples from the United States, Italy and Spain. T cells, B-cell-depleted T cells, or PBMCs supplied cDNA or gDNA.

The germline V and J ends were trimmed by 1 base and 9 bases, with 19 bases remaining between them. Germline CDR1 reads LGHDT; CDR2 reads YNNKEL (reference sequence). The CDR3 is 15 amino acids. As processed by the authors: From reference gene primer amplification, estimates of nucleated cell counts were derived. Only in-frame clones appear in the TCRdb table, and some are missing; sequencing was by immunoSEQ multiplex PCR. V, J and clone size reflect that table, while D and trimming were determined from the DNA. The table lists about 440,000 clones, roughly 87% of them singletons, with nearly 2% in the top ten.

The TCR comes from a woman aged 18-30 years with acute COVID-19. The chain recombines TRBV3-1 (or the pseudogene TRBV3-2) with TRBJ2-7, with D perhaps TRBD2 (5 bases). Sequencing input: PBMCs or T cells enriched from blood (not recorded which). The chain's CDR3 is CASSQVDGIGFGQYF. The CDR3 DNA follows: TGTGCCAGCAGCCAAGTGGACGGGATAGGTTTTGGGCAGTACTTC.